This entry lists 19 T cell receptor beta chains sequenced from one sample in a study of T cells in Graves' hyperthyroidism and ophthalmopathy. Regions amplified from RNA transcripts were the TCR beta CDR3 regions. When the TCR CDR3 underwent first-round RT-PCR, the HTBI primer set was used. TCRdb re-called the multiplex PCR reads through MiXCR, storing one row per CDR3 protein. The table has 20,000 to 30,000 distinct CDR3 sequences, around 54% seen once. The specimen sequenced was blood. The origin of the receptors is a woman aged 40 to 50 with Graves' hyperthyroidism that later progressed to Graves' ophthalmopathy.

This chain joins TRBV14 and TRBJ2-7; maybe TRBD2 (5 bases). The CDR3 has 11 residues. Trimming stripped 5 bases from V and 7 bases from J, with 9 bases between. The germline gives CDR1 SGHDN, CDR2 FVKESK. CDR3 region: CASSNGVEQYF. In DNA, the CDR3 is TGTGCCAGCAGCAACGGGGTTGAGCAGTACTTC.

This chain links TRBV2 with TRBJ1-1, with unresolved D. Germline assignment: CDR1 SNHLY and CDR2 FYNNEI. The CDR3 is made up of 11 amino acids. The V end was cut by 0 bases, the J end by 10 bases, with 6 bases between. CDR3 loop: CASSEALRAFF. The CDR3 bases are TGTGCCAGCAGTGAAGCGCTTCGAGCTTTCTTT. The variable domain in full, completed from reference TRBV2 and TRBJ1-1, reads EPEVTQTPSHQVTQMGQEVILRCVPISNHLYFYWYRQILGQKVEFLVSFYNNEISEKSEIFDDQFSVERPDGSNFTLKIRSTKLEDSAMYFCASSEALRAFFGQGTRLTVV.

This clonotype was detected only a few times. A much larger clone lies a single base off, so this may be a read error. This chain connects TRBV5-4 to TRBJ2-2; 8 nucleotides align to TRBD2. This CDR3 is 12 amino acids long. Germline V gives CDR1 SGHNT, CDR2 YYREEE (reference sequence). The CDR3 region is CVARAGDGELFF. DNA of the CDR3: TGTGTCGCCAGAGCGGGGGACGGGGAGCTGTTTTTT.

This clonotype has at least ten counts. This chain uses TRBV11-2 with TRBJ2-5; D uncertain. V shed 0 bases and J shed 7 bases, with 15 bases lying between them. CDR1 is SGHAT and CDR2 is FQNNGV in the germline V gene. The CDR3 runs 15 residues. Here the CDR3 reads CASSLDLHASWTQYF. DNA of the CDR3: TGTGCCAGCAGCTTAGATCTGCATGCATCCTGGACCCAGTACTTC.

A note on this clonotype: With a much larger clone just one base away, this may be a read error. The chain joins TRBV27 to TRBJ2-1; 12 bases map to TRBD2. The CDR3 sequence is 16 residues long. Germline assignment: CDR1 MNHEY and CDR2 SMNVEV (reference sequence). The CDR3 spells CASSKGLAGTYNERFF. CDR3 sequence (DNA): TGTGCCAGCAGCAAGGGACTAGCGGGTACCTACAATGAGCGGTTCTTC.

In this sample, this clonotype is medium-sized (0.01 to 0.1%). The V gene is TRBV9, the J gene TRBJ2-2; unclear D gene. Germline CDR1 and CDR2: SGDLS and YYNGEE. The CDR3 loop spans 12 amino acids. Trimming removed 1 base at V and 6 bases at J, with 4 bases between. CDR3 residues: CASSVRSGELFF. The CDR3 DNA reads TGTGCCAGCAGCGTAAGGTCCGGGGAGCTGTTTTTT. Variable domain in full (rest from reference TRBV9 and TRBJ2-2): DSGVTQTPKHLITATGQRVTLRCSPRSGDLSVYWYQQSLDQGLQFLIQYYNGEERAKGNILERFSAQQFPDLHSELNLSSLELGDSALYFCASSVRSGELFFGEGSRLTVL.

The chain is built from TRBV6-1 and TRBJ1-6, with D possibly matching TRBD1 (6 bases). In germline, CDR1 is MNHNS, CDR2 SASEGT. The CDR3 is made up of 16 amino acids. V was cut by 3 bases and J by 6 bases, with 15 bases left in between. CDR3 sequence reads: CASSDGGQIFNSPLHF. CDR3 coding DNA: TGTGCCAGCAGTGATGGTGGACAGATTTTTAATTCACCCCTCCACTTT.

This clonotype has ten or more counts. The chain recombines TRBV28 with TRBJ2-7, with unresolved D. V shed 6 bases and J shed 1 base, with 10 bases lying between them. Germline V gene lookup returns CDR1 MDHEN and CDR2 SYDVKM. The CDR3 has 13 amino acids. For the CDR3, the DNA is TGTGCCAGCAGCCATTTACTTTCCTACGAGCAGTACTTC. Translation: CASSHLLSYEQYF.

The rearrangement links TRBV20-1 to TRBJ2-5; possibly TRBD1 for D (6 bases). The length of the CDR3 is 13 residues. Germline lookup yields CDR1 DFQATT and CDR2 SNEGSKA (reference sequence). V gave up 7 bases and J gave up 4 bases, with 16 bases separating them. CDR3 coding DNA: TGCAGTGTCTTCGTGGGGGCGGCAGAGACCCAGTACTTC. It is translated as CSVFVGAAETQYF.

This clonotype qualifies as medium-sized. The CDR3 sequence: CASSLLQGPNEKLFF. For the CDR3, the DNA is TGTGCCAGCAGCTTGCTACAGGGGCCTAATGAAAAACTGTTTTTT. The J gene is TRBJ1-4, the V gene TRBV7-6, with 7 positions matching TRBD1. V trimming: 3 bases; J trimming: 3 bases; junction bases outside the gene matches: 4. This CDR3 has 15 amino acids. Germline loops: CDR1 SGHVS, CDR2 FNYEAQ.

A note on this clonotype: Likely a read error: the CDR3 ends without its conserved phenylalanine or tryptophan. The chain combines TRBV20-1 with TRBJ1-2; D gene unclear. This CDR3 contains 15 residues. Trimming cost V 1 base and J 6 bases, with 18 bases left between them. Germline loops: CDR1 DFQATT, CDR2 SNEGSKA (reference sequence). CDR3 nucleotides: TGCAGTGCTAGAGCCAGGTCACAAGGGATAGATGGCTACACCCTC. It yields the protein CSARARSQGIDGYTL.

This clonotype has ten or more counts. A much bigger clone sits one base away, suggesting this may be a read error. This chain connects TRBV6-8 to TRBJ2-7; either TRBD1 or TRBD2 may fit D (5 bases each). Germline loops: CDR1 MNHGY, CDR2 SAAAGT. This CDR3 has 12 amino acids. Trimming stripped 11 bases from V and 2 bases from J, with 13 bases between. The CDR3 coding sequence is TGTGCCCACGGGACCTCGGCCTACGAGCAGTACTTC. This gives the protein CAHGTSAYEQYF.

This clonotype was seen more than once but under ten times. This chain links TRBV2 with TRBJ2-5; tentative D call: TRBD2 (6 bases). The V gene lost 1 base and the J gene lost 6 bases, with 18 bases spanning the gap. CDR3 length: 16 residues. The germline gives CDR1 SNHLY, CDR2 FYNNEI. CDR3 amino acids: CASSEETGLRGKTQYF. CDR3 sequence (DNA): TGTGCCAGCAGTGAAGAGACGGGACTTCGGGGGAAGACCCAGTACTTC.

Of note for this clonotype: One junction end does not reproduce the germline sequence, and a read error may be involved. V and J are TRBV9 and TRBJ1-2, with D perhaps matching TRBD1 (5 bases). The CDR3 length is 15 residues. CDR1 is SGDLS and CDR2 is YYNGEE in the germline V gene. The CDR3 DNA sequence: TGTGCCAGCAACGTACTTAGAGGGGCTAGCTATGGCTACACCTTC. Translating gives CASNVLRGASYGYTF.

This clonotype was found a few times. This chain joins TRBV20-1 and TRBJ2-7; 9 nucleotides agree with TRBD1. Germline CDR1 reads DFQATT; CDR2 reads SNEGSKA (reference sequence). J was trimmed by 7 bases and V by 1 base; bases with no gene match: 11. This CDR3 has 15 amino acids. The CDR3 loop is CSARGRDRVSREQYF. CDR3 nucleotides: TGCAGTGCTAGAGGCCGGGACAGGGTATCGAGAGAGCAGTACTTC.

A note on this clonotype: The junction differs from germline at one of its ends, possibly a read error. The chain employs TRBV7-2 and TRBJ1-5; 9 nucleotides match TRBD1. Germline loops: CDR1 SGHTA, CDR2 FQGNSA. This CDR3 comprises 15 residues. The chain's CDR3 is CASSKTGTGHQPQRF. For the CDR3, the DNA is TGTGCCAGCAGCAAAACCGGGACAGGGCATCAGCCCCAGCGTTTT.

This clonotype occurred once. The chain combines TRBV9 with TRBJ1-5; D ambiguous. V was clipped by 4 bases and J by 11 bases, with 19 bases between them. The V gene's germline CDR1 is SGDLS and CDR2 YYNGEE. There are 14 residues in the CDR3. The CDR3 coding sequence is TGTGCCAGCAGCTTTGGACTAGCGAGGGAGACCCAGCATTTT. Translating gives CASSFGLARETQHF.

V gene TRBV20-1 combines with J gene TRBJ2-7, with a tentative D call TRBD1 (6 bases). The length of the CDR3 is 13 residues. Germline CDR1 reads DFQATT; CDR2 reads SNEGSKA (reference sequence). V gave up 3 bases and J gave up 2 bases, with 11 bases separating them. Here the CDR3 reads CSASGDKTYEQYF. In DNA form, the CDR3 reads TGCAGTGCTAGTGGGGACAAAACCTACGAGCAGTACTTC.

The chain carries TRBV20-1 and TRBJ2-7, with 10 bases aligning to TRBD2. CDR1 DFQATT and CDR2 SNEGSKA come from the germline V gene (reference sequence). The CDR3 is made up of 13 amino acids. Losses at the gene ends were 3 bases for V and 5 bases for J; bases not matched to a gene: 4. The chain's CDR3 is CSASQREGNEQYF. CDR3 in DNA: TGCAGTGCTAGCCAGCGGGAGGGCAACGAGCAGTACTTC.